The 26 T cell receptor beta chains in this list originate from one sample, sequenced in a study of blood T cell repertoires in COVID-19. Libraries were prepared by immunoSEQ multiplex PCR; TCRdb keeps only in-frame clonotypes and omits some of them. The table shows under 350,000 clones, with 65% to 90% occurring only once. Specimen: PBMCs or T cells enriched from blood (not recorded which). All receptors come from a woman aged 40 to 50 with acute COVID-19.

This clone appeared once. The V call is TRBV11-2, the J call TRBJ2-7, with 9 bases aligning to TRBD1. In germline, CDR1 is SGHAT, CDR2 FQNNGV. The CDR3 sequence is 15 residues long. The V and J ends lost 5 bases and 4 bases, in that order; junction bases with no gene match: 9. The CDR3: CASSTYRGRSYEQYF. In DNA, the CDR3 is TGTGCCAGCAGCACATACAGGGGGCGCTCGTACGAGCAGTACTTC.

The chain recombines TRBV5-4 with TRBJ1-2; D is ambiguous. Looked up from germline, CDR1 is SGHNT and CDR2 is YYREEE (reference sequence). CDR3 length: 17 amino acids. The V and J ends lost 0 bases and 1 base respectively, with 16 bases between them. CDR3 amino acids: CASSLDSITRINYGYTF. In DNA form, the CDR3 reads TGTGCCAGCAGCTTGGACTCGATTACCAGGATTAACTATGGCTACACCTTC. Combining the CDR3 with reference TRBV5-4 and TRBJ1-2 gives the whole variable domain ETGVTQSPTHLIKTRGQQVTLRCSSQSGHNTVSWYQQALGQGPQFIFQYYREEENGRGNFPPRFSGLQFPNYSSELNVNALELDDSALYLCASSLDSITRINYGYTFGSGTRLTVV.

This clone was found once. The chain carries TRBV2 and TRBJ2-7; 14 bases map to TRBD2. This CDR3 contains 12 residues. From germline, CDR1 is SNHLY and CDR2 FYNNEI. The chain's CDR3 is CASSPGLAGDAV. As DNA, the CDR3 is TGTGCCAGCAGTCCGGGACTAGCGGGAGACGCCGTC.

The genes are TRBV7-2 and TRBJ1-6; 10 nucleotides align to TRBD1. CDR1 and CDR2 (germline): SGHTA, FQGNSA. The CDR3 runs to 15 residues. J gave up 7 bases and V 3 bases, and 3 bases lay outside the gene matches. CDR3 protein: CASSFWTGGNSPLHF. Written as DNA, the CDR3 is TGTGCCAGCAGCTTCTGGACAGGGGGGAATTCACCCCTCCACTTT.

This rearrangement joins TRBV4-3 to TRBJ1-6, with unresolved D. CDR3 length equals 15 residues. V was trimmed by 0 bases and J by 6 bases, leaving 9 bases between them. CDR1 and CDR2 (germline): LGHNA, YSLEER. In DNA form, the CDR3 reads TGCGCCAGCAGCCAAGATTTGAACGGTAATTCACCCCTCCACTTT. As protein: CASSQDLNGNSPLHF.

The chain carries TRBV19 and TRBJ2-3; TRBD2 matches at 13 bases. Trimming at V came to 5 bases and at J to 0 bases, leaving 8 bases not matched to a gene. The CDR3 runs 18 residues. Germline CDR1 is LNHDA and CDR2 is SQIVND (reference sequence). The CDR3 loop is CASSSHGLAGASTDTQYF. The CDR3 DNA reads as TGTGCCAGTAGTTCTCACGGACTAGCGGGGGCTAGCACAGATACGCAGTATTTT.

This chain links TRBV7-9 with TRBJ1-2; a weak D match, TRBD1 (5 bases). V was trimmed by 1 base and J by 4 bases, leaving 13 bases between them. Germline CDR1 and CDR2: SEHNR and FQNEAQ (reference sequence). The CDR3 is 15 amino acids. As DNA, the CDR3 is TGTGCCAGCAGCTTAGGGGGCCCGGATTCCTATGGCTACACCTTC. Amino acid sequence: CASSLGGPDSYGYTF.

The chain uses TRBV5-1 and TRBJ2-2, with 12 nucleotides matching TRBD2. Germline values: CDR1 SGHRS, CDR2 YFSETQ. The J segment lost 1 base and the V segment lost 1 base, leaving 2 bases of the junction unmatched. The CDR3 is 17 amino acids. The CDR3 DNA reads as TGCGCCAGCAGCTTGTCACTAGCGGGAGGGAACACCGGGGAGCTGTTTTTT. Translating it yields CASSLSLAGGNTGELFF. Based on the CDR3 plus reference TRBV5-1 and TRBJ2-2, the full variable domain is KAGVTQTPRYLIKTRGQQVTLSCSPISGHRSVSWYQQTPGQGLQFLFEYFSETQRNKGNFPGRFSGRQFSNSRSEMNVSTLELGDSALYLCASSLSLAGGNTGELFFGEGSRLTVL.

The chain recombines TRBV18 with TRBJ2-7; TRBD1 might be the D (5 bases). The CDR3 consists of 15 residues. V was pared by 3 bases and J by 2 bases, with 14 bases between. Germline V lookup: CDR1 KGHSH, CDR2 LQKENI. CDR3 amino acids: CASSPGRQGAYEQYF. The CDR3 DNA reads as TGTGCCAGCTCACCTGGGCGCCAGGGCGCCTACGAGCAGTACTTC.

The gene calls are TRBV19 and TRBJ2-2; 7 bases align to TRBD1. Trimming took 6 bases from V and 6 from J; bases not matched to a gene: 4. The CDR3 contains 13 residues. Germline V gene sequence: CDR1 LNHDA, CDR2 SQIVND (reference sequence). The CDR3 nucleotides read TGTGCCAGTAGCACGACAGGGTCCGGGGAGCTGTTTTTT. This sequence encodes CASSTTGSGELFF.

This chain joins TRBV12-3 or TRBV12-4 and TRBJ1-1, with D unclear. The CDR3 is 13 residues long. V lost 2 bases, J lost 3 bases, and 7 bases lay in between. The CDR3 here is CASSLTGYTEAFF. The CDR3 region has the DNA TGTGCCAGCAGTTTAACGGGTTACACTGAAGCTTTCTTT.

This clone was seen a few times. The chain has TRBV28 and TRBJ2-1, with 7 bases matching TRBD2. Per the germline V gene, CDR1 is MDHEN and CDR2 is SYDVKM. The CDR3 consists of 15 residues. Germline trimming cut 7 bases from V and 2 bases from J; bases unmatched to any gene: 8. CDR3 coding DNA: TGTGCCAGCAATAAGGGGACTAAAACCTACAATGAGCAGTTCTTC. It is translated as CASNKGTKTYNEQFF.

This clone was seen a single time. The chain links TRBV7-9 to TRBJ1-4; 10 nucleotides line up with TRBD1. This CDR3 has 14 residues. Germline V gene data show CDR1 as SEHNR and CDR2 as FQNEAQ (reference sequence). V was clipped by 5 bases and J by 5 bases; unmatched bases: 2. CDR3 in DNA: TGTGCCAGCAGCAGGGACAGGGGAAATGAAAAACTGTTTTTT. This translates into CASSRDRGNEKLFF.

The rearrangement uses TRBV3-1 (or the pseudogene TRBV3-2) and TRBJ2-5, with 8 bases matching TRBD2. Germline V CDR1 and CDR2: LGHDT, YNNKEL (reference sequence). This CDR3 contains 16 residues. Trimming took 2 bases from V and 4 from J; bases not matched to a gene: 9. Here the CDR3 reads CASSQWASGSTETQYF. The DNA of the CDR3 is TGTGCCAGCAGCCAATGGGCCAGCGGGAGTACAGAGACCCAGTACTTC.

This clone was found a few times. The chain has TRBV3-1 (or the pseudogene TRBV3-2) and TRBJ2-1, with 11 nucleotides matching TRBD2. CDR1 LGHDT and CDR2 YNNKEL come from the germline V gene (reference sequence). V shed 5 bases, J shed 10 bases, and the junction held 13 bases outside the gene matches. The CDR3 is made up of 16 amino acids. This chain's CDR3 is CASSKSLLAGDGEQFF. The CDR3 DNA follows: TGTGCCAGCAGCAAAAGCCTACTAGCGGGGGACGGGGAGCAGTTCTTC.

This clone was picked up one time. V and J are TRBV5-5 and TRBJ1-1; no clear D gene. The germline gives CDR1 SGHKS, CDR2 YYEKEE (reference sequence). V was trimmed by 0 bases and J by 0 bases, leaving 12 bases between them. The CDR3 length is 16 residues. The CDR3 is CASSLVLNSLNTEAFF. In nucleotides, the CDR3 is TGTGCCAGCAGCTTGGTACTTAACAGCTTGAACACTGAAGCTTTCTTT.

CDR3 nucleotide sequence: TGTGCCAGCAGCTTGGCTGAGCGCCTCTCCTACGAGCAGTACTTC. The encoded protein is CASSLAERLSYEQYF. The chain joins TRBV5-4 to TRBJ2-7; D unclear. Germline values: CDR1 SGHNT, CDR2 YYREEE (reference sequence). V shed 0 bases and J shed 0 bases, with 10 bases lying between them. The CDR3 sequence is 15 residues long.

The V gene is TRBV9, the J gene TRBJ2-7; 8 bases match TRBD2. With 3 bases clipped from V and 7 bases from J, the junction kept 3 bases outside the gene matches. The germline CDR1 and CDR2 sequences are SGDLS and YYNGEE. This CDR3 is 12 amino acids long. As DNA, the CDR3 is TGTGCCAGCAGCGCGGGACTAGGAGAGCAGTACTTC. Protein: CASSAGLGEQYF.

The chain joins TRBV28 to TRBJ1-2, with 11 positions matching TRBD1. The CDR3 is 16 residues long. V lost 2 bases, J lost 7 bases, and 9 bases stayed unmatched. Germline CDR1 reads MDHEN; CDR2 reads SYDVKM. CDR3 sequence (DNA): TGTGCCAGCAGTTTAGGAGGACAGGGGGCGCGTGGTGGCTACACCTTC. Translated, it gives CASSLGGQGARGGYTF.

This clone occurred once. The rearrangement links TRBV7-7 to TRBJ1-4, with 8 bases aligning to TRBD1. The ends lost 5 bases at V and 5 bases at J; junction bases unmatched: 13. The CDR3 is 17 amino acids. Germline V gene lookup returns CDR1 SSHAT and CDR2 FNYEAQ (reference sequence). DNA for the CDR3: TGTGCCAGCAGCCTCCTTGGGGGAGGACAGGGAAATGAAAAACTGTTTTTT. It is translated as CASSLLGGGQGNEKLFF.

This clone occurred a few times. The chain employs TRBV19 and TRBJ2-1; 8 bases align to TRBD2. The V gene end was trimmed by 6 bases and the J gene end by 3 bases; junction bases not matched to a gene: 1. The germline CDR1 and CDR2 sequences are LNHDA and SQIVND (reference sequence). This CDR3 comprises 13 residues. Here the CDR3 reads CASRTSGYNEQFF. The CDR3 region has the DNA TGTGCCAGTAGAACTAGCGGCTACAATGAGCAGTTCTTC.

This clone was picked up one time. The rearrangement uses TRBV3-1 (or the pseudogene TRBV3-2) and TRBJ1-5; D is undetermined. V was cut by 1 base and J by 0 bases, with 7 bases left in between. The CDR3 consists of 15 residues. CDR1 is LGHDT and CDR2 is YNNKEL in the germline V gene (reference sequence). CDR3: CASSQGLFSNQPQHF. The CDR3, as DNA: TGTGCCAGCAGCCAAGGGCTGTTTAGCAATCAGCCCCAGCATTTT.

V usage is TRBV5-4 and J usage is TRBJ2-7, with D tentatively TRBD1 (6 bases). The CDR3 consists of 13 residues. Looked up from germline, CDR1 is SGHNT and CDR2 is YYREEE (reference sequence). Trimming removed 5 bases at V and 0 bases at J, with 9 bases between. CDR3 DNA sequence: TGTGCCAGCAGTCAGGGGATCTCCTACGAGCAGTACTTC. This gives the protein CASSQGISYEQYF.

The V gene is TRBV4-3, the J gene TRBJ1-4; TRBD1 is a possible D gene (5 bases). The V gene lost 0 bases and the J gene lost 3 bases, with 8 bases spanning the gap. Germline values: CDR1 LGHNA, CDR2 YSLEER. The CDR3 covers 15 residues. CDR3 sequence reads: CASSQDMGPNEKLFF. The CDR3 nucleotides read TGCGCCAGCAGCCAAGATATGGGGCCTAATGAAAAACTGTTTTTT.

This rearrangement joins TRBV5-1 to TRBJ2-5, with D possibly being TRBD1 (5 bases). V dropped 3 bases and J dropped 2 bases, with 14 bases sitting between them. This CDR3 region has 15 residues. The germline CDR1 and CDR2 sequences are SGHRS and YFSETQ. CDR3 residues: CASSSQGIGQETQYF. In nucleotides, the CDR3 is TGCGCCAGCAGCTCGCAGGGTATCGGGCAAGAGACCCAGTACTTC.

This clone was observed a single time. This sequence joins TRBV28 and TRBJ2-2, with 8 bases that match TRBD1. CDR1 and CDR2 (germline): MDHEN, SYDVKM. This CDR3 is 16 amino acids long. Trimming cost V 7 bases and J 3 bases; bases outside gene matches: 10. The CDR3 DNA reads as TGTGCCAGCACCCCATTAGGACAGGGTTACACCGGGGAGCTGTTTTTT. It is translated as CASTPLGQGYTGELFF.